The 7 T cell receptor beta chains reported below all come from one sample, sequenced in a study of regulatory T cells in long-lasting Graves disease. The time point: newly diagnosed GD, antithyroid drugs for less than 3 months. PBMCs were the source of the RNA used for TCR sequencing. Investigators prepared the TCR beta libraries by applying iRepertoire HTBI primers and Arm-PCR of CDR3 regions. Each CDR3 protein is one row after TCRdb ran MiXCR on the multiplex PCR reads. The repertoire includes some 560,000 distinct CDR3 sequences, roughly 15% of them detected once, and 25% sits in the top ten. These sequences were also reported in another study, on T cells in Graves' hyperthyroidism and ophthalmopathy.

Sequenced material: peripheral blood mononuclear cells (PBMCs), taken at new diagnosis, from a patient treated with antithyroid drugs. Receptor source: a woman between 40 and 65 years old with Graves disease.

There are many counts of this clonotype. The DNA of the CDR3 is TGTGCCAGCAGCCATGCACGGGGACTAGGAGTAGAGACCCAGTACTTC. Amino acid sequence: CASSHARGLGVETQYF. This chain uses TRBV12-3 or TRBV12-4 with TRBJ2-5, with 8 bases that match TRBD2. With 6 bases clipped from V and 4 bases from J, the junction kept 13 bases outside the gene matches. This CDR3 spans 16 amino acids.

In this sample, this clonotype turned up many times. The chain has TRBV2 and TRBJ1-1; TRBD1 matches at 11 bases. The ends lost 6 bases at V and 3 bases at J; junction bases unmatched: 3. The length of the CDR3 is 14 residues. Germline CDR1 reads SNHLY; CDR2 reads FYNNEI. The CDR3 sequence: CASRGTGGHTEAFF. CDR3 DNA sequence: TGTGCCAGCAGAGGGACAGGGGGGCACACTGAAGCTTTCTTT.

This clonotype occurred a few times. A junction end diverges from the germline sequence, so it may reflect a read error. The rearrangement uses TRBV27 and TRBJ2-2, with 11 bases identical to TRBD1. The germline CDR1 and CDR2 sequences are MNHEY and SMNVEV (reference sequence). This CDR3 contains 19 residues. The CDR3 reads CASSSLRDRGALGTGELFF. The CDR3 bases are TGCGCCAGCAGTTCCCTCCGGGACAGGGGGGCCCTAGGCACCGGGGAGCTGTTTTTT.

The table lists this clonotype with a few counts. This chain joins TRBV27 and TRBJ2-7; perhaps TRBD1 as D (6 bases). The CDR3 sequence is 13 residues long. Germline CDR1 reads MNHEY; CDR2 reads SMNVEV (reference sequence). The germline V and J ends were trimmed by 6 bases and 6 bases, with 15 bases remaining between them. CDR3 amino acids: CASRKSDRIEQYF. Written as DNA, the CDR3 is TGTGCCAGCAGAAAGAGTGACAGGATCGAGCAGTACTTC.

In regard to this clonotype: A single base separates this from a much larger clone, so it may be a read error. This chain links TRBV12-3 or TRBV12-4 with TRBJ2-1; the match to TRBD2 covers 9 bases. The CDR3 extends over 17 amino acids. The J segment lost 6 bases and the V segment lost 7 bases, leaving 16 bases of the junction unmatched. The CDR3 loop reads CASTWEGSGGGINEQFF. For the CDR3, the DNA is TGTGCCAGCACCTGGGAGGGTAGCGGGGGAGGGATCAATGAGCAGTTCTTC.

This clonotype was seen a few times. V and J are TRBV6-2 or TRBV6-3 and TRBJ1-5; 9 bases align to TRBD1. The J segment lost 6 bases and the V segment lost 6 bases, leaving 6 bases of the junction unmatched. Germline lookup yields CDR1 MNHEY and CDR2 SVGEGT. The CDR3 is made up of 14 amino acids. CDR3 sequence: CASRDTGGIQPQHF. Here the CDR3 DNA reads TGTGCCAGCAGGGACACAGGGGGCATTCAGCCCCAGCATTTT.

This clonotype occurred a few times. The V call is TRBV18, the J call TRBJ1-1; D not certain. Germline CDR1 and CDR2: KGHSH and LQKENI. The CDR3 spans 14 residues. Trimming took 6 bases from V and 3 from J, leaving 14 bases between them. CDR3 sequence: CASSPVGRDTEAFF. In DNA, the CDR3 is TGTGCCAGCTCGCCGGTGGGAAGGGACACTGAAGCTTTCTTT.